Below are 17 T cell receptor beta chains sequenced from a single sample in a study of PD-1 blockade in mismatch repair-deficient tumors. Only in-frame clones appear in the TCRdb table, and some are missing; sequencing was by immunoSEQ multiplex PCR. In the table there are 100,000 to 150,000 clones, about 85% of which are singletons. The input for sequencing was peripheral blood, taken 44 weeks after starting pembrolizumab. The receptors come from an adult with mismatch repair-deficient cancer.

This chain joins TRBV9 and TRBJ2-1, with D tentatively TRBD2 (6 bases). From germline, CDR1 is SGDLS and CDR2 YYNGEE. This CDR3 is built from 16 residues. V lost 0 bases, J lost 0 bases, and 10 bases lay in between. In DNA, the CDR3 is TGTGCCAGCAGCGTAGGGTTCGGGAGCTCCTACAATGAGCAGTTCTTC. It specifies CASSVGFGSSYNEQFF. Supplemented by reference TRBV9 and TRBJ2-1, the full variable domain reads DSGVTQTPKHLITATGQRVTLRCSPRSGDLSVYWYQQSLDQGLQFLIQYYNGEERAKGNILERFSAQQFPDLHSELNLSSLELGDSALYFCASSVGFGSSYNEQFFGPGTRLTVL.

The chain links TRBV11-2 to TRBJ2-3, with 7 bases fitting TRBD1. Germline V gene sequence: CDR1 SGHAT, CDR2 FQNNGV. This CDR3 contains 17 residues. The V and J ends lost 4 bases and 0 bases, in that order; junction bases with no gene match: 10. The CDR3 bases are TGTGCCAGCAGCTCCAATCTTGGACAGGCCAGCACAGATACGCAGTATTTT. This translates into CASSSNLGQASTDTQYF.

The CDR3 sequence is CAISQTSYRVLMYEQYF. The CDR3 region has the DNA TGTGCCATCAGTCAAACCTCTTACAGGGTTCTTATGTACGAGCAGTACTTC. The chain employs TRBV10-3 and TRBJ2-7, with D possibly matching TRBD1 (6 bases). CDR1 and CDR2 from the germline V gene are ENHRY and SYGVKD. Trimming removed 5 bases at V and 4 bases at J, with 24 bases between. The CDR3 is made up of 17 amino acids.

This clone was found a few times. This chain joins TRBV7-9 and TRBJ2-7; 12 bases line up with TRBD2. V gave up 1 base and J gave up 6 bases; unmatched junction bases: 1. The germline CDR1 and CDR2 sequences are SEHNR and FQNEAQ (reference sequence). This CDR3 comprises 14 residues. In DNA form, the CDR3 reads TGTGCCAGCAGCTTAGGACTAGCGGGAGCCGAGCAGTACTTC. It is translated as CASSLGLAGAEQYF.

The rearrangement joins TRBV30 to TRBJ1-2, with a weak D call TRBD1 (5 bases). CDR1 is GTSNPN and CDR2 is SVGIG in the germline V gene (reference sequence). Trimming shortened V by 0 bases and J by 2 bases, and 10 bases separated the two germline ends. CDR3 length: 14 amino acids. The CDR3 DNA reads TGTGCCTGGAGTGTGGGGGAGGCCAACTATGGCTACACCTTC. It yields the protein CAWSVGEANYGYTF.

The rearrangement uses TRBV5-1 and TRBJ1-2, with 8 bases lining up with TRBD1. Trimming removed 4 bases from V and 6 bases from J; junction bases left unmatched: 5. CDR1 and CDR2 (germline): SGHRS, YFSETQ. The CDR3 extends over 13 amino acids. CDR3 region: CASSLQGAHGYTF. CDR3 DNA: TGCGCCAGCAGCCTCCAGGGGGCGCATGGCTACACCTTC.

This clone was seen once. The chain recombines TRBV10-3 with TRBJ2-5, with no clear D. Germline CDR1 ENHRY, CDR2 SYGVKD. V lost 6 bases, J lost 1 base, and 9 bases lay in between. CDR3 length: 13 residues. As DNA, the CDR3 is TGTGCCATCAGGAAGGACGGCCAAGAGACCCAGTACTTC. Its translation is CAIRKDGQETQYF.

The chain joins TRBV13 to TRBJ2-3; 8 nucleotides line up with TRBD1. The CDR3 is 14 amino acids. The junction had 6 bases not matched to a gene; V was cut back by 5 bases and J by 5 bases. Germline CDR1 is PRHDT and CDR2 is FYEKMQ (reference sequence). This CDR3 reads CASSEGTGGDTQYF. The CDR3 DNA follows: TGTGCCAGCAGCGAAGGGACAGGTGGAGATACGCAGTATTTT. The full variable domain, completed using reference TRBV13 and TRBJ2-3, is AAGVIQSPRHLIKEKRETATLKCYPIPRHDTVYWYQQGPGQDPQFLISFYEKMQSDKGSIPDRFSAQQFSDYHSELNMSSLELGDSALYFCASSEGTGGDTQYFGPGTRLTVL.

This clone has just one count. The chain links TRBV19 to TRBJ2-7, with D possibly called TRBD1 or TRBD2 (6 bases each). The CDR3 has 13 residues. The V and J ends lost 8 bases and 4 bases respectively, with 15 bases between them. CDR1 LNHDA and CDR2 SQIVND come from the germline V gene (reference sequence). CDR3 bases: TGTGCCAGTGGCGGAGGGGGGCCATACGAGCAGTACTTC. It is translated as CASGGGGPYEQYF.

The V and J genes are TRBV5-4 and TRBJ2-3; D possibly corresponds to TRBD1 (5 bases). CDR1 SGHNT and CDR2 YYREEE come from the germline V gene (reference sequence). The CDR3 covers 15 residues. The V end was cut by 0 bases, the J end by 7 bases, with 15 bases between. Written as DNA, the CDR3 is TGTGCCAGCAGCTTGGCGGCAGGGTTTAAAAATACGCAGTATTTT. It specifies CASSLAAGFKNTQYF.

The V call is TRBV13, the J call TRBJ2-4, with a tentative D call TRBD1 (5 bases). V was cut by 0 bases and J by 0 bases, with 27 bases left in between. The CDR3 contains 22 residues. Germline V gives CDR1 PRHDT, CDR2 FYEKMQ (reference sequence). DNA for the CDR3: TGTGCCAGCAGCTTAGGCGGCCCTTACCCCCTCCCTGGACAACTAGCCAAAAACATTCAGTACTTC. Its translation is CASSLGGPYPLPGQLAKNIQYF.

V is TRBV29-1 and J is TRBJ2-7, with 11 bases aligning to TRBD2. V was pared by 4 bases and J by 4 bases, with 3 bases of the junction left unmatched. The CDR3 length is 13 residues. The germline CDR1 and CDR2 sequences are SQVTM and ANQGSEA. Here the CDR3 DNA reads TGCAGCGTTGCACTAGCGGGAGCGTACGAGCAGTACTTC. It yields the protein CSVALAGAYEQYF.

The V and J genes are TRBV6-1 and TRBJ2-2; 9 nucleotides line up with TRBD1. Losses at the gene ends were 8 bases for V and 4 bases for J; bases not matched to a gene: 8. This CDR3 is built from 15 residues. Germline CDR1 is MNHNS and CDR2 is SASEGT. In DNA, the CDR3 is TGTGCCAGCTTCCCGGGACAGGGTACCACCGGGGAGCTGTTTTTT. It encodes CASFPGQGTTGELFF.

The rearrangement uses TRBV4-1 and TRBJ2-5; 8 bases map to TRBD1. The ends lost 3 bases at V and 3 bases at J; junction bases unmatched: 12. CDR1 and CDR2 (germline): MGHRA, YSYEKL. This CDR3 comprises 17 residues. The CDR3 DNA reads TGCGCCAGCAGCCAGGATAGACAGGGGACCCTTAAAGAGACCCAGTACTTC. Its translation: CASSQDRQGTLKETQYF.

The rearrangement joins TRBV27 to TRBJ2-2; 7 positions agree with TRBD2. Germline CDR1 MNHEY, CDR2 SMNVEV (reference sequence). The J segment lost 4 bases and the V segment lost 4 bases, leaving 6 bases of the junction unmatched. The CDR3 loop spans 15 amino acids. The CDR3, as DNA: TGTGCCAGCAGTTCGACTAGCCGGGGCACCGGGGAGCTGTTTTTT. Protein sequence: CASSSTSRGTGELFF.

V usage is TRBV4-1 and J usage is TRBJ2-5; D gene uncertain. Germline CDR1 and CDR2: MGHRA and YSYEKL. CDR3 size: 13 residues. V lost 8 bases and J 1 base, leaving 11 bases between the germline ends. CDR3 residues: CASGQTFQETQYF. DNA of the CDR3: TGCGCCAGCGGGCAGACCTTCCAAGAGACCCAGTACTTC.

The V gene is TRBV29-1, the J gene TRBJ2-1; either TRBD1 or TRBD2 may fit D (5 bases each). Looked up from germline, CDR1 is SQVTM and CDR2 is ANQGSEA. V shed 3 bases and J shed 4 bases, with 10 bases lying between them. CDR3 length equals 13 residues. The CDR3 sequence: CSVEGEIYNEQFF. CDR3 DNA sequence: TGCAGCGTTGAGGGGGAGATATACAATGAGCAGTTCTTC.